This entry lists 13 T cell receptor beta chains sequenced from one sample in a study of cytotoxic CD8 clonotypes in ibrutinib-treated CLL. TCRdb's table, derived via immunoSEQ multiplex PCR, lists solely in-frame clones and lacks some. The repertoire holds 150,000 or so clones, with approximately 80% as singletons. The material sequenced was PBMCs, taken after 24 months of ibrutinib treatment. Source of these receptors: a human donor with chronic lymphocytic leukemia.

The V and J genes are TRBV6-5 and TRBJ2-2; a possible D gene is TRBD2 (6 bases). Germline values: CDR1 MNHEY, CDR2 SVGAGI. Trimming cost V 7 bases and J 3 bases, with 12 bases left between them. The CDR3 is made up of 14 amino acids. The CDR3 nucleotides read TGTGCCAGCACCCTCTGGGGGGACACCGGGGAGCTGTTTTTT. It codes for CASTLWGDTGELFF.

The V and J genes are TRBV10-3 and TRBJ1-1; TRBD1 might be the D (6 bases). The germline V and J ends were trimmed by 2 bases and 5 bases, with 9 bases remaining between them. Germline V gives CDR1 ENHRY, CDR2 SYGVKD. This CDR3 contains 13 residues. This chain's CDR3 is CAISETQGTEAFF. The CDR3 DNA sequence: TGTGCCATCAGTGAGACCCAGGGGACTGAAGCTTTCTTT.

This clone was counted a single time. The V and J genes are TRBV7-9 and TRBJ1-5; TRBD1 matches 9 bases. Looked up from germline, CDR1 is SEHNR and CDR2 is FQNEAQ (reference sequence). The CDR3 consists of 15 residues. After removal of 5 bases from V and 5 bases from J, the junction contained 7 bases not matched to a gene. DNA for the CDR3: TGTGCCAGCAGCCCGGACAGGGGAGGGCATCAGCCCCAGCATTTT. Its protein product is CASSPDRGGHQPQHF. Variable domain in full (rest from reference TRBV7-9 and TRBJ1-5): DTGVSQNPRHKITKRGQNVTFRCDPISEHNRLYWYRQTLGQGPEFLTYFQNEAQLEKSRLLSDRFSAERPKGSFSTLEIQRTEQGDSAMYLCASSPDRGGHQPQHFGDGTRLSIL.

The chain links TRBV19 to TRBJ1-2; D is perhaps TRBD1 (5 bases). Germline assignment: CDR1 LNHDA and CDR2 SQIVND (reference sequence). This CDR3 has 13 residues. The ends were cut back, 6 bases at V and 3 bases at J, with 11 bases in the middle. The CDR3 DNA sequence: TGTGCCAGTAGGAAAGCAGGGCACTATGGCTACACCTTC. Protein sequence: CASRKAGHYGYTF.

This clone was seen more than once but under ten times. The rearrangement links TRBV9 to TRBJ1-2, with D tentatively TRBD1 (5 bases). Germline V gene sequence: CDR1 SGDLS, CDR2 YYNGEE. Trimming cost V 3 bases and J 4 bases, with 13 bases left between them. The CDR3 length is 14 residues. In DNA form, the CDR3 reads TGTGCCAGCAGCGGGACATATGCTTTCTATGGCTACACCTTC. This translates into CASSGTYAFYGYTF.

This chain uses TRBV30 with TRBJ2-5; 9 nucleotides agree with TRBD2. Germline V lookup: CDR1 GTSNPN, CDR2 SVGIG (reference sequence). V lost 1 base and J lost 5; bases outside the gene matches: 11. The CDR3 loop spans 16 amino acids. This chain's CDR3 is CAWSAVERGAGETQYF. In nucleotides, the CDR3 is TGTGCCTGGAGTGCGGTCGAGCGGGGGGCCGGGGAGACCCAGTACTTC.

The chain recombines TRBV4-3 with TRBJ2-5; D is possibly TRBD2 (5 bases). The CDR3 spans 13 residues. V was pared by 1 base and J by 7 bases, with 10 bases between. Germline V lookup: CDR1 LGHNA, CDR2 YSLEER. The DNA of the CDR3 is TGCGCCAGCAGCCAAGTAGACCGGGGGACCCAGTACTTC. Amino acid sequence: CASSQVDRGTQYF.

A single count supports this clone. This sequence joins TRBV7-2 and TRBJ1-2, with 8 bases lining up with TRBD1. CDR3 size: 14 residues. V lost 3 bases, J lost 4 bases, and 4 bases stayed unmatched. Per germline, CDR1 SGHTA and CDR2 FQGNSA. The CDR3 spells CASSLPGGIYGYTF. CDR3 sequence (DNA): TGTGCCAGCAGCTTGCCAGGGGGCATCTATGGCTACACCTTC. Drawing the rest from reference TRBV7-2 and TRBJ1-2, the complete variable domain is GAGVSQSPSNKVTEKGKDVELRCDPISGHTALYWYRQSLGQGLEFLIYFQGNSAPDKSGLPSDRFSAERTGGSVSTLTIQRTQQEDSAVYLCASSLPGGIYGYTFGSGTRLTVV.

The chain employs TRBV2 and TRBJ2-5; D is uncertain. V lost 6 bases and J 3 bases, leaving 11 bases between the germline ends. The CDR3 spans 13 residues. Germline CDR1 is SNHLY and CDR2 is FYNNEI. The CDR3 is CASSPDLEETQYF. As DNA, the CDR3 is TGTGCCAGCAGCCCAGACTTAGAAGAGACCCAGTACTTC.

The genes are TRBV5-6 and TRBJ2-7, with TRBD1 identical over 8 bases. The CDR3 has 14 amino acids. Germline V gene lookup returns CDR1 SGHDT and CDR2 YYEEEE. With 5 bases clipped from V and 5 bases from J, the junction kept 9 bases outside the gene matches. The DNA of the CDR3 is TGTGCCAGCAGTATGACAGGGGTGTGGGACGAGCAGTACTTC. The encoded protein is CASSMTGVWDEQYF.

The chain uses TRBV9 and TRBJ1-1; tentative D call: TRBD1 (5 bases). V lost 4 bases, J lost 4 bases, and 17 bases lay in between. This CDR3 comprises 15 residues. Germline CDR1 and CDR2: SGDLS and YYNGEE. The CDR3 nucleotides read TGTGCCAGCAGCCCACTCGCGGCGGGGGGCACTGAAGCTTTCTTT. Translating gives CASSPLAAGGTEAFF. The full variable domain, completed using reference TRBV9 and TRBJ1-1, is DSGVTQTPKHLITATGQRVTLRCSPRSGDLSVYWYQQSLDQGLQFLIQYYNGEERAKGNILERFSAQQFPDLHSELNLSSLELGDSALYFCASSPLAAGGTEAFFGQGTRLTVV.

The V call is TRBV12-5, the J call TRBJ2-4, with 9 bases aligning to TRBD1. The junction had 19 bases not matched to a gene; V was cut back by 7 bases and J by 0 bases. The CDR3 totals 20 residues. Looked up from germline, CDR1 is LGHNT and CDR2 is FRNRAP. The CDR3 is CASAPLTDRGEGLAKNIQYF. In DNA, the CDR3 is TGTGCTAGTGCCCCCCTGACGGACAGGGGTGAGGGGCTAGCCAAAAACATTCAGTACTTC. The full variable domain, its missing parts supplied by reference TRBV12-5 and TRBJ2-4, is DARVTQTPRHKVTEMGQEVTMRCQPILGHNTVFWYRQTMMQGLELLAYFRNRAPLDDSGMPKDRFSAEMPDATLATLKIQPSEPRDSAVYFCASAPLTDRGEGLAKNIQYFGAGTRLSVL.

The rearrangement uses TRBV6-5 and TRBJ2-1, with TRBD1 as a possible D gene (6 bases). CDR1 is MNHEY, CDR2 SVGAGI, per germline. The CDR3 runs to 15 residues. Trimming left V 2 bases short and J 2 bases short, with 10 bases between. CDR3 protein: CASSYGQGPYNEQFF. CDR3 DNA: TGTGCCAGCAGTTACGGGCAGGGGCCCTACAATGAGCAGTTCTTC.